This T cell receptor beta chain stems from a study of multiple sclerosis patients with progressive multifocal leukoencephalopathy. A word on this clone: Its antigen is not known.

The sample's time point: before natalizumab initiation. The method was immunoSEQ multiplex PCR; TCRdb's version includes in-frame clones alone and lacks a portion of them. This sample has 25,000 to 35,000 clones, with roughly 90% found just once. General observations from the study: Expanded clones at PML onset predated and persisted through natalizumab therapy.

Sequencing used PBMCs. The clonotype originates from a human donor with multiple sclerosis.

In DNA form, the CDR3 reads TGTGCCAGCAGTTTATCGGGACAGGGGAAGTATTTT. It yields the protein CASSLSGQGKYF. The rearrangement links TRBV27 to TRBJ2-3; 10 bases map to TRBD1. V trimming: 0 bases; J trimming: 13 bases; junction bases outside the gene matches: 1. This CDR3 spans 12 amino acids. Per germline, CDR1 MNHEY and CDR2 SMNVEV (reference sequence).